This T cell receptor beta chain stems from a study of cytomegalovirus exposure and HLA in healthy donors. Looked up from germline, CDR1 is MNHEY and CDR2 is SVGAGI. There are 15 residues in the CDR3. V was pared by 6 bases and J by 0 bases, with 5 bases of the junction left unmatched. Primers included in the PCR were 60 Vbeta and 13 Jbeta primers. The method was immunoSEQ multiplex PCR; TCRdb's version includes in-frame clones alone and lacks a portion of them. There are roughly 130,000 clones in the sample; around 79% occur only once, and around 2.1% lies in the top ten. For this clone: Antigen unknown.

Study conclusions and caveats: In an earlier analysis, about 87% or about 30%: the productive usage of most TCR beta V segments.

Sequencing used PBMCs. V usage is TRBV6-5 and J usage is TRBJ1-1; 9 bases align to TRBD1. The source of this sequence is a woman between 40 and 55 years old in good health and CMV-seropositive. DNA for the CDR3: TGTGCCAGCAGAAAGGACAGGGGAATGAACACTGAAGCTTTCTTT. As protein: CASRKDRGMNTEAFF.